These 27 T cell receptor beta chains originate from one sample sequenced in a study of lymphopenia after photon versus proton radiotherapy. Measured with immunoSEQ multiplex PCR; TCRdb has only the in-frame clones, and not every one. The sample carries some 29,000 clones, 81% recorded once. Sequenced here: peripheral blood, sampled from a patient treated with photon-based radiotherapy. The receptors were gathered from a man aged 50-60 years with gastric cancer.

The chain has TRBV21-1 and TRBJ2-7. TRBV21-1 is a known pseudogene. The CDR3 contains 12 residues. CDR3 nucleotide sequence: TGTGCCAGCAGCAAAGCGAGCTACGAGCAGTACGTC. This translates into CASSKASYEQYV.

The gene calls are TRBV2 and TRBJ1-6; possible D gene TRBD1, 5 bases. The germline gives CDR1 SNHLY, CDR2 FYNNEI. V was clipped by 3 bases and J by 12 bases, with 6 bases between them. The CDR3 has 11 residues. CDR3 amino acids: CASSERGPLHF. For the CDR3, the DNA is TGTGCCAGCAGTGAGAGGGGACCCCTCCACTTT.

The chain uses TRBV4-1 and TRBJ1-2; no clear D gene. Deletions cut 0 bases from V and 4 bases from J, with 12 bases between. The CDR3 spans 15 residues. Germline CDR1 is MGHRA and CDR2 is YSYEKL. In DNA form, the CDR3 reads TGCGCCAGCAGCCAAGACAACGGTGCCCCCTATGGCTACACCTTC. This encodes CASSQDNGAPYGYTF.

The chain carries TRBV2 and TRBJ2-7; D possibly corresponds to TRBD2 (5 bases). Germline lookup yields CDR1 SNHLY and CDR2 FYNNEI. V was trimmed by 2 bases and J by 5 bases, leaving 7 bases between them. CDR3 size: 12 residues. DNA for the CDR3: TGTGCCAGCAGTGAAAGGGAGAACGAGCAGTACTTC. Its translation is CASSERENEQYF.

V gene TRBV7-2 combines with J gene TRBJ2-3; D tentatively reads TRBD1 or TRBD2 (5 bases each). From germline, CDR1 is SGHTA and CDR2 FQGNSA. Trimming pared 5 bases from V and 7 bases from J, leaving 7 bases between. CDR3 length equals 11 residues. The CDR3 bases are TGTGCCAGCAGCGGGGGAAATACGCAGTATTTT. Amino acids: CASSGGNTQYF.

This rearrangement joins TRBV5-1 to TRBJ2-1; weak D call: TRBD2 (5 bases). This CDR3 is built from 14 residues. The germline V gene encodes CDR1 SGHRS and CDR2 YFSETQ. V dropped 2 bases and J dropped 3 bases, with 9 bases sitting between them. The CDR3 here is CASSLAEFYNEQFF. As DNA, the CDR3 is TGCGCCAGCAGCTTAGCGGAGTTCTACAATGAGCAGTTCTTC.

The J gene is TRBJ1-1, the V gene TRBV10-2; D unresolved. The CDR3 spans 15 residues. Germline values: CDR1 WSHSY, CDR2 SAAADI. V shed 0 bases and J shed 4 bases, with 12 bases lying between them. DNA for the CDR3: TGCGCCAGCAGTGAGTCGATCTTGGCAGTCACTGAAGCTTTCTTT. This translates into CASSESILAVTEAFF.

The CDR3 DNA follows: TGTGCCAGCAGCCAGGGGTTTCAAGAGACCCAGTACTTC. This sequence encodes CASSQGFQETQYF. The V and J genes are TRBV13 and TRBJ2-5, with TRBD1 as a possible D gene (6 bases). The germline CDR1 and CDR2 sequences are PRHDT and FYEKMQ (reference sequence). V lost 5 bases, J lost 2 bases, and 9 bases lay in between. The CDR3 loop spans 13 amino acids.

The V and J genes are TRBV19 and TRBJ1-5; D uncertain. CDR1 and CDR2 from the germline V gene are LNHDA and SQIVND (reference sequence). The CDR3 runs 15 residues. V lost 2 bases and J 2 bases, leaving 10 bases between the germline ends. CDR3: CASSIPANGNQPQHF. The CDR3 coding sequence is TGTGCCAGTAGTATACCAGCTAATGGCAATCAGCCCCAGCATTTT.

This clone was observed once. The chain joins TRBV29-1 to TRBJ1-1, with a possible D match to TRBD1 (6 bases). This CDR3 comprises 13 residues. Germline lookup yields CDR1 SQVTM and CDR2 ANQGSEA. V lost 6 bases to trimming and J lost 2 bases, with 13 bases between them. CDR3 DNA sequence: TGCAGCGTCAAGCAGGGGTTCAACACTGAAGCTTTCTTT. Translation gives CSVKQGFNTEAFF.

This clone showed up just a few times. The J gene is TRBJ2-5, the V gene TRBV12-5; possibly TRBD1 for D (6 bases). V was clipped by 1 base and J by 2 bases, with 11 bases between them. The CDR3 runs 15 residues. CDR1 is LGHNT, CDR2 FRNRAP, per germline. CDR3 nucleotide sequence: TGTGCTAGTGGTTTGGGGACAGCCCCTCAAGAGACCCAGTACTTC. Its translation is CASGLGTAPQETQYF. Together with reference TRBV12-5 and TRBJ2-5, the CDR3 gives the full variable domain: DARVTQTPRHKVTEMGQEVTMRCQPILGHNTVFWYRQTMMQGLELLAYFRNRAPLDDSGMPKDRFSAEMPDATLATLKIQPSEPRDSAVYFCASGLGTAPQETQYFGPGTRLLVL.

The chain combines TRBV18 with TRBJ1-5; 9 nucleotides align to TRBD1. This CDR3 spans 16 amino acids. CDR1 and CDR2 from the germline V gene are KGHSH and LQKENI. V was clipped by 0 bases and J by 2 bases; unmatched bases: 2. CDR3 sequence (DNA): TGTGCCAGCTCACCACCGGGACAGGGAGGCAATCAGCCCCAGCATTTT. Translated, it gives CASSPPGQGGNQPQHF.

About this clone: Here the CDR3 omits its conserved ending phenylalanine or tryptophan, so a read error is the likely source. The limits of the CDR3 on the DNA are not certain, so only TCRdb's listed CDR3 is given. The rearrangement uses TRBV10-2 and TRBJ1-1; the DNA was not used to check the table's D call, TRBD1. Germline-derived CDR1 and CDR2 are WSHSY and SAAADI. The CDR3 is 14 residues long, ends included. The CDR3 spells CASSESEGTARRWI.

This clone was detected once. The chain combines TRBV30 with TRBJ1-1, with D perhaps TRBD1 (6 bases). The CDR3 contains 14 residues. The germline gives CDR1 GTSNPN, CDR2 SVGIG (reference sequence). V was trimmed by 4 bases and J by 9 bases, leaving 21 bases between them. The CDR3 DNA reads TGTGCCTGGATGAGCGGGGGGGCCGCTGCTAAAGCTTTCTTT. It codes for CAWMSGGAAAKAFF.

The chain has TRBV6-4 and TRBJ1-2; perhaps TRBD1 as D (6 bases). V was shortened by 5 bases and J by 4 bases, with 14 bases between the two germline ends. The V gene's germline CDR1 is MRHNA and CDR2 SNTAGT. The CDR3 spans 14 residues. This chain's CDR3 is CASSPSGGPYGYTF. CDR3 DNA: TGTGCCAGCAGTCCCTCGGGGGGGCCCTATGGCTACACCTTC.

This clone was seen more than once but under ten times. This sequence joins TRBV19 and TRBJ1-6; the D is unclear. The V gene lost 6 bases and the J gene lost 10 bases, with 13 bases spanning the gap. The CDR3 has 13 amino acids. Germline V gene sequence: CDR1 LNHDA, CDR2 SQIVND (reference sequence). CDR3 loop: CASSTRVDSPLHF. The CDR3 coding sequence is TGTGCCAGTAGCACGCGGGTTGACTCACCCCTCCACTTT.

CDR3 in DNA: TGTGCCAGCAGTAGGAGGGGGGTTTCGGACATTCAGTACTTC. Translating it yields CASSRRGVSDIQYF. The chain recombines TRBV6-1 with TRBJ2-4; the D gene could be TRBD1 or TRBD2 (6 bases each). This CDR3 has 14 residues. The V gene lost 5 bases and the J gene lost 8 bases, with 16 bases spanning the gap. Germline V gene lookup returns CDR1 MNHNS and CDR2 SASEGT.

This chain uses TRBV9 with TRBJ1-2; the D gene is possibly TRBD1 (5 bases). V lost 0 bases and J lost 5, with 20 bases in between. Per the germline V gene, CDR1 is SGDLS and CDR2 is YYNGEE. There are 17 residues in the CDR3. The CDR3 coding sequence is TGTGCCAGCAGCGTAGCAACGGGGGTCGGGGTAGGGTATGGCTACACCTTC. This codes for CASSVATGVGVGYGYTF.

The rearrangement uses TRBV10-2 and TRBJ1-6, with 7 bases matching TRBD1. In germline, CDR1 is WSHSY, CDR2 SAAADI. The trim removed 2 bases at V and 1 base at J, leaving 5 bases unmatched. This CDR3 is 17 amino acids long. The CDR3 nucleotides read TGCGCCAGCAGTGAGACCCTACAGGGGTCCTATAATTCACCCCTCCACTTT. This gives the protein CASSETLQGSYNSPLHF.

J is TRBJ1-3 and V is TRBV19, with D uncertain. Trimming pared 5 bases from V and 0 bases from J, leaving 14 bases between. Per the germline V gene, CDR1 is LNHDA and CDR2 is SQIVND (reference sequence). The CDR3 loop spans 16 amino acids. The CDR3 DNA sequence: TGTGCCAGTAGTCTCGCAGGACCAGACTCTGGAAACACCATATATTTT. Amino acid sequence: CASSLAGPDSGNTIYF.

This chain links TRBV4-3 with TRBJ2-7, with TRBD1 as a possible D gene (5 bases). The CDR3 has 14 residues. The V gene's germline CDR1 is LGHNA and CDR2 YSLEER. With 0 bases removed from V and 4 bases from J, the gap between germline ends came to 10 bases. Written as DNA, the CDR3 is TGCGCCAGCAGCCAAGAGCAGGGAAAGTACGAGCAGTACTTC. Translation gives CASSQEQGKYEQYF.

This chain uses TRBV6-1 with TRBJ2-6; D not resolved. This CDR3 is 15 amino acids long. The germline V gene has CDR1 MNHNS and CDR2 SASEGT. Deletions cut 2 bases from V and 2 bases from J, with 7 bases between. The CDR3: CASSESLPGANVLTF. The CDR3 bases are TGTGCCAGCAGTGAAAGCTTACCTGGGGCCAACGTCCTGACTTTC.

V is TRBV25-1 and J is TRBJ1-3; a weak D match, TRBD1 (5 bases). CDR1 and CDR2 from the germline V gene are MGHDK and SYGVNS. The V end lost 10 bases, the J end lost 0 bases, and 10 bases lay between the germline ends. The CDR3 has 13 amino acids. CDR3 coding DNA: TGTGCCACCAGGGTCAACTCTGGAAACACCATATATTTT. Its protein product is CATRVNSGNTIYF.

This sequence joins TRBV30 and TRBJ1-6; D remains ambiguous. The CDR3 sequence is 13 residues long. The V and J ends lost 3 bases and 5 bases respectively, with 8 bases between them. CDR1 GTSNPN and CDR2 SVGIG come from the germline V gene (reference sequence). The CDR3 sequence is CAWRADNNSPLHF. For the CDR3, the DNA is TGTGCCTGGAGGGCTGACAATAATTCACCCCTCCACTTT.

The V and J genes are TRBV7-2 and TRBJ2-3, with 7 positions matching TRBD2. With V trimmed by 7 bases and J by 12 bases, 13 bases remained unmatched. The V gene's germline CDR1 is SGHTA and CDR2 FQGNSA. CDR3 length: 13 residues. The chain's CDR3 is CASTPSDRGRQYF. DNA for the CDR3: TGTGCCAGCACCCCCTCGGATCGCGGGAGACAGTATTTT.

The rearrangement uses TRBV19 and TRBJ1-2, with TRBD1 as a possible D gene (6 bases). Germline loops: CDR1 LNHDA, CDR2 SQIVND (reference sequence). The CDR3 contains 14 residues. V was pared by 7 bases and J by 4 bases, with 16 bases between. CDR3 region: CASKGVDRSYGYTF. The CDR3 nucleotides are TGTGCCAGTAAAGGAGTAGACAGGAGCTATGGCTACACCTTC. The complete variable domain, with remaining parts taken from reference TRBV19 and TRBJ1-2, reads DGGITQSPKYLFRKEGQNVTLSCEQNLNHDAMYWYRQDPGQGLRLIYYSQIVNDFQKGDIAEGYSVSREKKESFPLTVTSAQKNPTAFYLCASKGVDRSYGYTFGSGTRLTVV.

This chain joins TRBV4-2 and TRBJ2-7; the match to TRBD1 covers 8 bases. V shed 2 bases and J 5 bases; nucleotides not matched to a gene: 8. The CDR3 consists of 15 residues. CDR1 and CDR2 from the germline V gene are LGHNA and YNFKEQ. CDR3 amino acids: CASSQPITGGNEQYV. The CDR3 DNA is TGTGCCAGCAGCCAACCCATAACAGGGGGAAACGAGCAGTACGTC.